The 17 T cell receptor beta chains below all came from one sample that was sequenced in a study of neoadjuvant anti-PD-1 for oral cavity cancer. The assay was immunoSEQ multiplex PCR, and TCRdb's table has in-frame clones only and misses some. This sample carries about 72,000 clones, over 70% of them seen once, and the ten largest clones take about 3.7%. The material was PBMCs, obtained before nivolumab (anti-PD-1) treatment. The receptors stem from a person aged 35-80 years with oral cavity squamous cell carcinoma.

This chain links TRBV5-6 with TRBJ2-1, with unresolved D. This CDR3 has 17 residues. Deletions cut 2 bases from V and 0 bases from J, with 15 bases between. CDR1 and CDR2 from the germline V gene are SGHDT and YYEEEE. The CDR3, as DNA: TGTGCCAGCAGCTTAGCCCCAGGCGGCGGCTCCTACAATGAGCAGTTCTTC. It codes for CASSLAPGGGSYNEQFF.

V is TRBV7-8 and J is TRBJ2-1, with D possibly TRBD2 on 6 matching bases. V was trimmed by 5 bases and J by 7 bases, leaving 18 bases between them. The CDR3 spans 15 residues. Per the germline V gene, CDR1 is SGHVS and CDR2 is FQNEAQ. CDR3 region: CASSHRWGRLNEQFF. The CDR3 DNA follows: TGTGCCAGCAGCCATCGGTGGGGGAGGTTAAATGAGCAGTTCTTC.

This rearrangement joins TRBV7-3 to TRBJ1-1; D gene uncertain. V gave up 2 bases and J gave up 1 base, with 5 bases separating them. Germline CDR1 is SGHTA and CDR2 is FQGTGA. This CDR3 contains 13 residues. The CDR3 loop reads CASSLEQNTEAFF. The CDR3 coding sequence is TGTGCCAGCAGCTTAGAACAGAACACTGAAGCTTTCTTT.

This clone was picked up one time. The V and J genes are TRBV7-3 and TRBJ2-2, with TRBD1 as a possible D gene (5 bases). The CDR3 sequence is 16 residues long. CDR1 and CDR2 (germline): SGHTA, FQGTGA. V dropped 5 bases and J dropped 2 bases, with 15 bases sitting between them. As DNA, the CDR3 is TGTGCCAGCAGCCAGCGACAGATCCACAACACCGGGGAGCTGTTTTTT. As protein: CASSQRQIHNTGELFF.

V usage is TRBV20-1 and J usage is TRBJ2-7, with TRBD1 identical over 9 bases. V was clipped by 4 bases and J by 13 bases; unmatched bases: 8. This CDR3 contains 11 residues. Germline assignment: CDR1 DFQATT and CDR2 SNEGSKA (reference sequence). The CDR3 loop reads CSATPGQGFYF. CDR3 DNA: TGCAGTGCTACTCCGGGACAGGGTTTTTACTTC.

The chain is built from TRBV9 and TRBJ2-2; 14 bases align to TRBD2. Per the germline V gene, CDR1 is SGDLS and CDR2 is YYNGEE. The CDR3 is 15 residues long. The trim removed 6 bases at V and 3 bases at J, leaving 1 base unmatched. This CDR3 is CASTGLAGDTGELFF. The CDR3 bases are TGTGCCAGCACGGGACTAGCGGGAGACACCGGGGAGCTGTTTTTT.

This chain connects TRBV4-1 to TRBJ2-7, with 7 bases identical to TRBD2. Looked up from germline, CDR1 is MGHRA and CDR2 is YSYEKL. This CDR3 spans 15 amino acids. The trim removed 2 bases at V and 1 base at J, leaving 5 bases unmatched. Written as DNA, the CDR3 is TGCGCCAGCAGCCAACTAGCGGTACAGTCCTACGAGCAGTACTTC. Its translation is CASSQLAVQSYEQYF.

The CDR3 loop is CASSADGQVPNQPQHF. In DNA, the CDR3 is TGTGCCAGCAGCGCTGACGGACAGGTTCCTAATCAGCCCCAGCATTTT. The chain recombines TRBV2 with TRBJ1-5; 7 bases map to TRBD1. V lost 6 bases to trimming and J lost 4 bases; unmatched junction nucleotides: 12. CDR3 length: 16 residues. Germline V gene sequence: CDR1 SNHLY, CDR2 FYNNEI.

The CDR3 DNA is TGTGCCTGGAGTGGTGCCAGGGGGTACGAGCAGTACTTC. It yields the protein CAWSGARGYEQYF. This chain joins TRBV30 and TRBJ2-7, with 7 bases identical to TRBD1. CDR3 size: 13 residues. The trim removed 1 base at V and 4 bases at J, leaving 4 bases unmatched. Germline V gene lookup returns CDR1 GTSNPN and CDR2 SVGIG (reference sequence).

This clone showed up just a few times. The CDR3, as DNA: TGTGCCGGCGCTCGTGACCGGGACAGCAATCAGCCCCAGCATTTT. Protein: CAGARDRDSNQPQHF. The gene calls are TRBV6-1 and TRBJ1-5; possibly TRBD1 for D (5 bases). Looked up from germline, CDR1 is MNHNS and CDR2 is SASEGT. The CDR3 spans 15 residues. V gave up 11 bases and J gave up 1 base, with 18 bases separating them.

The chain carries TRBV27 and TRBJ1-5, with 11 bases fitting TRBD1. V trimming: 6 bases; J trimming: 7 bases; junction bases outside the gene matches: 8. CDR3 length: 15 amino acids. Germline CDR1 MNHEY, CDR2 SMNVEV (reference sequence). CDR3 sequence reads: CASRAGTGGSQPQHF. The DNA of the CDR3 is TGTGCCAGCAGGGCCGGGACAGGGGGTTCACAGCCCCAGCATTTT.

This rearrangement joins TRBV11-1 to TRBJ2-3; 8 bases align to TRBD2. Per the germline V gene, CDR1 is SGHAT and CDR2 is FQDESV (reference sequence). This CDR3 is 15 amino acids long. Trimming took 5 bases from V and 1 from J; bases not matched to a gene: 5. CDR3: CASSRQAGGTDTQYF. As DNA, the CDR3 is TGTGCCAGCAGCCGACAAGCGGGGGGCACAGATACGCAGTATTTT.

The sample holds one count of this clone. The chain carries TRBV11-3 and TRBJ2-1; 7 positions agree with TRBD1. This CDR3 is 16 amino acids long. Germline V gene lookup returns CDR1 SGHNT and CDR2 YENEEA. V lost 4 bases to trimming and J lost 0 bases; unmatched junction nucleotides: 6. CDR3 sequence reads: CASSSRWDSSYNEQFF. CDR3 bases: TGTGCCAGCAGCTCCCGCTGGGACAGCTCCTACAATGAGCAGTTCTTC.

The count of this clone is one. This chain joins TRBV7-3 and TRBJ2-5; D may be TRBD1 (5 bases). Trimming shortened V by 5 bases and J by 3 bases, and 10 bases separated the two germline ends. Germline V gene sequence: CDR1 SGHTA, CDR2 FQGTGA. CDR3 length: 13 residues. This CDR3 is CASSPAREETQYF. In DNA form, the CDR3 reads TGTGCCAGCAGCCCGGCCAGGGAAGAGACCCAGTACTTC.

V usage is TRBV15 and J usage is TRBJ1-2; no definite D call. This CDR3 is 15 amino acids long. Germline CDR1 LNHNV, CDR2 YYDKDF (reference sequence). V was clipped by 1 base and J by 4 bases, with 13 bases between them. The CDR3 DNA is TGTGCCACCAGCAGAGGCTTCACTGATAGCTATGGCTACACCTTC. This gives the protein CATSRGFTDSYGYTF.

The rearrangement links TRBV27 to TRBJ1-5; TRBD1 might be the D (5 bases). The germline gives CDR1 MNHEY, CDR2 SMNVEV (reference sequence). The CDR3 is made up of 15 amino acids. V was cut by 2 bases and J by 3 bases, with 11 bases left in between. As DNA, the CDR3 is TGTGCCAGCAGTTTAAGCTCAGGGATCAATCAGCCCCAGCATTTT. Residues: CASSLSSGINQPQHF.

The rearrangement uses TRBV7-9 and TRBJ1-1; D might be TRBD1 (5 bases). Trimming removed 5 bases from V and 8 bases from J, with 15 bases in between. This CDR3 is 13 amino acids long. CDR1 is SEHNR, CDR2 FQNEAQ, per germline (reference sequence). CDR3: CASSRAGTVEAFF. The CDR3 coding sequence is TGTGCCAGCAGCCGCGCCGGGACGGTGGAAGCTTTCTTT.